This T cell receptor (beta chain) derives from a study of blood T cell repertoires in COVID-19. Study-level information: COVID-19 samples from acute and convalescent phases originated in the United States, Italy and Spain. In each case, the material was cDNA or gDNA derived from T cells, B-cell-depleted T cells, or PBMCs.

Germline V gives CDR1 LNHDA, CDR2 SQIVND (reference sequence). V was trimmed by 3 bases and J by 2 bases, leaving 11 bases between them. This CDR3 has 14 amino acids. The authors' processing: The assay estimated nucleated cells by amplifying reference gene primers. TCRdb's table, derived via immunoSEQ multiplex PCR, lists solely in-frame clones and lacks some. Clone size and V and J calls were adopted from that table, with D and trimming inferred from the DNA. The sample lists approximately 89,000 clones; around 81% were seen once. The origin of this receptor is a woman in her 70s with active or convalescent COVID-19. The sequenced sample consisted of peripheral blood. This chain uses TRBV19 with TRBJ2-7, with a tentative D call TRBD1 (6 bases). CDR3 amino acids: CASSIGTKTYEQYF. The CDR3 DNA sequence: TGTGCCAGTAGTATTGGGACAAAAACCTACGAGCAGTACTTC.